This T cell receptor beta chain was sequenced in a study of early T cells in non-severe SARS-CoV-2 infection. Each CDR3 protein is one row after TCRdb ran MiXCR on the 5' RACE reads. This table holds under 85,000 distinct CDR3 sequences, around 11% found once. The germline V and J ends were trimmed by 0 bases and 0 bases, with 2 bases remaining between them. Germline CDR1 and CDR2: SQVTM and ANQGSEA. This CDR3 is built from 13 residues. Sequenced: whole blood. The V gene is TRBV29-1, the J gene TRBJ2-2; D is undetermined. The source is an adult who was a healthcare worker with PCR-confirmed SARS-CoV-2 infection or an uninfected control (not recorded which). Here the CDR3 reads CSVEESNTGELFF. In nucleotides, the CDR3 is TGCAGCGTTGAAGAGTCGAACACCGGGGAGCTGTTTTTT.